Shown below are 28 T cell receptor beta chains from a single sample sequenced in a study of shared clonotypes between healthy human individuals. Assay: immunoSEQ multiplex PCR; the TCRdb copy retains only in-frame clones and omits some. Of 1.5 million to 2.5 million clones in the sample, less than 95% were seen once. Naive CD8 cells comprised CD45RO-negative, CCR7-positively selected cells, excluding terminally differentiated effector memory CD45RA+ cells. Sequences were obtained from naive CD8+ T cells sorted from blood. The receptors originated from a man aged 18-30 years in good health.

As regards this clone: Within the sample, other DNA sequences also encode this same CDR3. V gene TRBV6-1 combines with J gene TRBJ2-7; 9 bases are shared with TRBD1. The CDR3 has 15 amino acids. Germline lookup yields CDR1 MNHNS and CDR2 SASEGT. The junction had 4 bases not matched to a gene; V was cut back by 0 bases and J by 4 bases. CDR3 sequence: CASSEAGQGLYEQYF. DNA of the CDR3: TGTGCCAGCAGTGAAGCGGGACAGGGTTTATACGAGCAGTACTTC.

The chain joins TRBV2 to TRBJ2-3; D call uncertain. The ends were cut back, 3 bases at V and 0 bases at J, with 16 bases in the middle. The CDR3 loop spans 17 amino acids. Germline loops: CDR1 SNHLY, CDR2 FYNNEI. CDR3 in amino acids: CASSDLMTQSSTDTQYF. The CDR3 coding sequence is TGTGCCAGCAGTGACCTAATGACGCAATCTAGCACAGATACGCAGTATTTT.

This chain links TRBV9 with TRBJ1-2, with D unclear. Deletions cut 0 bases from V and 7 bases from J, with 19 bases between. This CDR3 has 16 residues. In germline, CDR1 is SGDLS, CDR2 YYNGEE. CDR3 protein: CASSVVPPEPMGGYTF. In DNA, the CDR3 is TGTGCCAGCAGCGTAGTTCCCCCCGAGCCTATGGGTGGCTACACCTTC.

This sequence joins TRBV7-8 and TRBJ2-7; 9 nucleotides line up with TRBD1. The CDR3 consists of 15 residues. V shed 3 bases, J shed 5 bases, and the junction held 8 bases outside the gene matches. Germline V gives CDR1 SGHVS, CDR2 FQNEAQ. The CDR3: CASSLGQGPLNEQYF. In DNA, the CDR3 is TGTGCCAGCAGCTTGGGACAGGGCCCGTTGAACGAGCAGTACTTC.

This chain uses TRBV25-1 with TRBJ1-2; D might be TRBD1 (5 bases). This CDR3 has 15 residues. The V gene lost 1 base and the J gene lost 2 bases, with 11 bases spanning the gap. CDR1 is MGHDK, CDR2 SYGVNS, per germline. Here the CDR3 DNA reads TGTGCCAGCAGTGAATGGGAGGGACCCAACTATGGCTACACCTTC. It translates to CASSEWEGPNYGYTF.

Concerning this clone: Other DNA variants within this sample encode the same CDR3. This chain connects TRBV28 to TRBJ2-7; D remains unclear. CDR1 is MDHEN, CDR2 SYDVKM, per germline. CDR3 length equals 12 residues. Trimming stripped 3 bases from V and 2 bases from J, with 5 bases between. The CDR3 DNA follows: TGTGCCAGCAGTTTTGGTACCTACGAGCAGTACTTC. This translates into CASSFGTYEQYF.

V and J are TRBV11-2 and TRBJ2-3; maybe TRBD2 (5 bases). From germline, CDR1 is SGHAT and CDR2 FQNNGV. The CDR3 extends over 13 amino acids. Trimming shortened V by 1 base and J by 11 bases, and 13 bases separated the two germline ends. The CDR3 sequence: CASSLVISGRQYF. As DNA, the CDR3 is TGTGCCAGCAGCTTAGTCATCTCGGGGAGGCAGTATTTT.

This rearrangement joins TRBV27 to TRBJ2-7; D tentatively reads TRBD1 or TRBD2 (7 bases each). The length of the CDR3 is 18 residues. The V gene's germline CDR1 is MNHEY and CDR2 SMNVEV (reference sequence). V was cut by 1 base and J by 5 bases, with 24 bases left in between. CDR3 protein: CASSLFWGGPTGDNEQYF. In nucleotides, the CDR3 is TGTGCCAGCAGTTTATTTTGGGGGGGCCCTACAGGGGACAACGAGCAGTACTTC.

This chain links TRBV6-4 with TRBJ2-3; no definite D call. The CDR3 runs 13 residues. Deletions cut 3 bases from V and 2 bases from J, with 6 bases between. Germline V CDR1 and CDR2: MRHNA, SNTAGT. In DNA form, the CDR3 reads TGTGCCAGCAGTGAAGTCCACACAGATACGCAGTATTTT. It encodes CASSEVHTDTQYF.

This chain connects TRBV7-9 to TRBJ1-2; possibly TRBD1 for D (5 bases). CDR3 length: 16 residues. Looked up from germline, CDR1 is SEHNR and CDR2 is FQNEAQ (reference sequence). V dropped 1 base and J dropped 0 bases, with 12 bases sitting between them. The CDR3 protein is CASSLGTLTANYGYTF. The CDR3 region has the DNA TGTGCCAGCAGCTTAGGGACACTCACAGCTAACTATGGCTACACCTTC.

The chain links TRBV4-3 to TRBJ2-3, with no clear D. V was trimmed by 2 bases and J by 3 bases, leaving 12 bases between them. The CDR3 runs to 15 residues. Germline CDR1 is LGHNA and CDR2 is YSLEER. CDR3 region: CASSQTIGPTDTQYF. DNA for the CDR3: TGCGCCAGCAGCCAAACTATAGGACCTACAGATACGCAGTATTTT.

To note about this clone: In the same sample, other DNA sequences code for this CDR3. The CDR3 DNA is TGTGCCAGTACTCCGGGAGGGAACCACGAGCAGTACTTC. It translates to CASTPGGNHEQYF. The V gene is TRBV19, the J gene TRBJ2-7, with 8 nucleotides matching TRBD2. Germline CDR1 is LNHDA and CDR2 is SQIVND (reference sequence). J lost 5 bases, V lost 7 bases, and 7 bases had no gene match. CDR3 length: 13 amino acids.

The V and J genes are TRBV27 and TRBJ1-1; no reliable D call. The CDR3 runs 13 residues. V shed 3 bases and J shed 4 bases, with 9 bases lying between them. CDR1 is MNHEY, CDR2 SMNVEV, per germline (reference sequence). The CDR3 DNA reads TGTGCCAGCAGTTTCGGGCGGACCACTGAAGCTTTCTTT. Its protein is CASSFGRTTEAFF.

The chain combines TRBV2 with TRBJ2-7, with TRBD2 matching 7 bases. V was pared by 7 bases and J by 6 bases, with 12 bases of the junction left unmatched. CDR3 size: 14 residues. Germline V CDR1 and CDR2: SNHLY, FYNNEI. CDR3 protein: CASISTRLAGEQYF. The CDR3 DNA follows: TGTGCCAGCATCTCGACTAGACTAGCTGGCGAGCAGTACTTC.

This chain uses TRBV25-1 with TRBJ2-1; D gene unclear. The CDR3 extends over 13 amino acids. Deletions cut 7 bases from V and 2 bases from J, with 9 bases between. Germline assignment: CDR1 MGHDK and CDR2 SYGVNS. Here the CDR3 reads CASTEYPYNEQFF. The CDR3 DNA is TGTGCCAGCACGGAGTACCCCTACAATGAGCAGTTCTTC.

This clone appeared once. This chain uses TRBV7-6 with TRBJ1-3, with 9 bases identical to TRBD1. Germline CDR1 reads SGHVS; CDR2 reads FNYEAQ. Unmatched junction bases numbered 5, after V lost 1 base and J lost 4 bases. The length of the CDR3 is 16 residues. CDR3 DNA: TGTGCCAGCAGCTTAGGGGACAGGGCGGGAGGAAACACCATATATTTT. Translated, it gives CASSLGDRAGGNTIYF.

This sequence joins TRBV11-2 and TRBJ1-2; D is uncertain. The CDR3 consists of 16 residues. Germline V CDR1 and CDR2: SGHAT, FQNNGV. The V end lost 5 bases, the J end lost 8 bases, and 24 bases lay between the germline ends. CDR3 sequence: CASSPALGSTGRGYTF. The CDR3 region has the DNA TGTGCCAGCAGCCCGGCCCTCGGGTCGACCGGGCGGGGCTACACCTTC.

The table lists this clone with a count of one. The CDR3 protein is CASTDRGLYEQYF. The CDR3 nucleotides are TGTGCCAGCACGGACAGGGGCCTCTACGAGCAGTACTTC. The J gene is TRBJ2-7, the V gene TRBV11-2; the match to TRBD1 covers 9 bases. The CDR3 spans 13 residues. The J segment lost 3 bases and the V segment lost 7 bases, leaving 4 bases of the junction unmatched. CDR1 and CDR2 (germline): SGHAT, FQNNGV.

The rearrangement uses TRBV28 and TRBJ1-2; 8 bases are a match to TRBD1. The CDR3 loop spans 16 amino acids. V lost 4 bases to trimming and J lost 8 bases; unmatched junction nucleotides: 15. CDR1 and CDR2 (germline): MDHEN, SYDVKM. The CDR3 nucleotides read TGTGCCAGCAGTTCCAACCCAACAGGGGGACTGCTCGGCTACACCTTC. Protein: CASSSNPTGGLLGYTF.

The chain carries TRBV27 and TRBJ1-4, with 8 bases aligning to TRBD1. The germline V gene encodes CDR1 MNHEY and CDR2 SMNVEV (reference sequence). The junction had 5 bases not matched to a gene; V was cut back by 0 bases and J by 2 bases. CDR3 length equals 17 residues. The CDR3 DNA reads as TGTGCCAGCAGTTTATCCCCGACAGGGGCGACTAATGAAAAACTGTTTTTT. This gives the protein CASSLSPTGATNEKLFF.

The chain is built from TRBV27 and TRBJ2-5; D perhaps matches TRBD2 (5 bases). CDR3 length equals 13 residues. Deletions cut 5 bases from V and 10 bases from J, with 17 bases between. Per germline, CDR1 MNHEY and CDR2 SMNVEV (reference sequence). CDR3 protein: CASSPGRGLIQYF. The CDR3 nucleotides are TGTGCCAGCAGTCCCGGCCGGGGTCTGATCCAGTACTTC.

The chain is built from TRBV5-1 and TRBJ2-1; 8 nucleotides match TRBD2. Unmatched junction bases numbered 18, after V lost 3 bases and J lost 4 bases. CDR3 size: 19 residues. In germline, CDR1 is SGHRS, CDR2 YFSETQ. CDR3 region: CASSSIRGGLPLQYNEQFF. The CDR3 bases are TGCGCCAGCAGCTCGATCCGCGGGGGGCTTCCCCTCCAATACAATGAGCAGTTCTTC.

The chain carries TRBV19 and TRBJ2-1, with D uncertain. The CDR3 is 13 amino acids. Germline V gives CDR1 LNHDA, CDR2 SQIVND (reference sequence). Trimming cost V 5 bases and J 4 bases, with 9 bases left between them. CDR3 DNA: TGTGCCAGTAGTTTAACAGAATACAATGAGCAGTTCTTC. Translated: CASSLTEYNEQFF.

This clone showed up just once. The chain combines TRBV28 with TRBJ2-7; the D is unclear. CDR1 is MDHEN and CDR2 is SYDVKM in the germline V gene. V shed 1 base and J shed 0 bases, with 10 bases lying between them. The CDR3 totals 15 residues. Written as DNA, the CDR3 is TGTGCCAGCAGTTTATATGGGGATCCCTCCTACGAGCAGTACTTC. Amino acids: CASSLYGDPSYEQYF.

The gene calls are TRBV9 and TRBJ1-1; D might be TRBD1 (6 bases). The V gene's germline CDR1 is SGDLS and CDR2 YYNGEE. V lost 0 bases to trimming and J lost 5 bases, with 8 bases between them. This CDR3 contains 13 residues. The CDR3 spells CASSVDRETEAFF. The CDR3 DNA reads as TGTGCCAGCAGCGTAGACAGGGAGACTGAAGCTTTCTTT. The complete variable domain, with remaining parts taken from reference TRBV9 and TRBJ1-1, reads DSGVTQTPKHLITATGQRVTLRCSPRSGDLSVYWYQQSLDQGLQFLIQYYNGEERAKGNILERFSAQQFPDLHSELNLSSLELGDSALYFCASSVDRETEAFFGQGTRLTVV.

This clone was counted once. This chain connects TRBV2 to TRBJ2-7; 10 nucleotides align to TRBD1. The CDR3 sequence is 15 residues long. CDR1 is SNHLY and CDR2 is FYNNEI in the germline V gene. J was trimmed by 3 bases and V by 3 bases; bases with no gene match: 5. The CDR3 is CASSDGGTGDYEQYF. In DNA form, the CDR3 reads TGTGCCAGCAGTGACGGAGGGACAGGGGACTACGAGCAGTACTTC.

As concerns this clone: The same CDR3 can be traced to other DNA sequences in this sample. This CDR3 reads CASSYSWESSGNTIYF. Here the CDR3 DNA reads TGTGCCAGCAGTTACTCTTGGGAGAGCTCTGGAAACACCATATATTTT. V and J are TRBV6-5 and TRBJ1-3; D not certain. The CDR3 is 16 residues long. Germline CDR1 is MNHEY and CDR2 is SVGAGI. The V end was cut by 0 bases, the J end by 0 bases, with 9 bases between.

Only one count was recorded for this clone. For the CDR3, the DNA is TGCGCCAGCAGTCGGGAGGCCTCGCGCGGCGAGACCCAGTACTTC. It specifies CASSREASRGETQYF. The chain has TRBV10-2 and TRBJ2-5; TRBD2 matches at 7 bases. This CDR3 region has 15 residues. From germline, CDR1 is WSHSY and CDR2 SAAADI. With V trimmed by 5 bases and J by 5 bases, 11 bases remained unmatched.